A single sample gave rise to the 21 T cell receptor beta chains below, sequenced in a study of CD8 T cells in Susac syndrome. Random hexamers were used to reverse transcribe an amount of roughly 0.45 to 1 ug RNA. TCRdb reprocessed the immunoSEQ multiplex PCR reads with MiXCR, giving one entry per CDR3 protein. The sample consists of almost 450,000 distinct CDR3 sequences, approximately 85% of them appearing once. Sequencing was performed on CD8+ T cells from PBMCs. Every receptor here comes from a human donor with multiple sclerosis.

The table lists this clonotype with a count of one. The chain carries TRBV30 and TRBJ2-7; 8 bases agree with TRBD1. Germline V gene data show CDR1 as GTSNPN and CDR2 as SVGIG (reference sequence). There are 14 residues in the CDR3. V gave up 1 base and J gave up 2 bases; unmatched junction bases: 4. The CDR3, as DNA: TGTGCCTGGAGTGCGCAGGGGGCCACCTACGAGCAGTACTTC. It encodes CAWSAQGATYEQYF.

This clonotype occurred once. This rearrangement joins TRBV20-1 to TRBJ2-2; D gene uncertain. Trimming took off 3 bases at V and 0 bases at J, with 5 bases between the two ends. This CDR3 has 13 residues. Germline V gene lookup returns CDR1 DFQATT and CDR2 SNEGSKA (reference sequence). The CDR3 loop reads CSARRPNTGELFF. As DNA, the CDR3 is TGCAGTGCTAGGAGGCCGAACACCGGGGAGCTGTTTTTT.

This rearrangement joins TRBV27 to TRBJ2-1; 8 bases agree with TRBD1. Germline values: CDR1 MNHEY, CDR2 SMNVEV (reference sequence). The CDR3 sequence is 15 residues long. The trim removed 5 bases at V and 7 bases at J, leaving 10 bases unmatched. CDR3: CASSVTGGSWNEQFF. The DNA for the CDR3 is TGTGCCAGCAGTGTAACAGGGGGTTCGTGGAATGAGCAGTTCTTC.

In this sample, this clonotype turned up once. The chain recombines TRBV20-1 with TRBJ2-7; 9 bases agree with TRBD1. V gave up 5 bases and J gave up 3 bases; unmatched junction bases: 17. The CDR3 spans 17 residues. CDR1 and CDR2 from the germline V gene are DFQATT and SNEGSKA (reference sequence). The CDR3 is CSAGKTHGTGILYEQYF. Here the CDR3 DNA reads TGCAGTGCTGGAAAAACCCACGGGACAGGGATTCTCTACGAGCAGTACTTC.

V gene TRBV6-5 combines with J gene TRBJ2-1; the D is unclear. The germline V and J ends were trimmed by 4 bases and 0 bases, with 13 bases remaining between them. This CDR3 is built from 16 residues. Germline-derived CDR1 and CDR2 are MNHEY and SVGAGI. The CDR3 region is CASSSWTDISYNEQFF. CDR3 in DNA: TGTGCCAGCAGTTCCTGGACCGATATCTCCTACAATGAGCAGTTCTTC.

This clonotype was picked up one time. The V gene is TRBV28, the J gene TRBJ1-4, with D maybe TRBD1 (6 bases). Germline-derived CDR1 and CDR2 are MDHEN and SYDVKM. The V and J ends lost 3 bases and 6 bases respectively, with 17 bases between them. The CDR3 loop spans 16 amino acids. This chain's CDR3 is CASSFLSGGEDEKLFF. DNA for the CDR3: TGTGCCAGCAGTTTTCTCTCGGGGGGCGAAGATGAAAAACTGTTTTTT. Drawing the rest from reference TRBV28 and TRBJ1-4, the complete variable domain is DVKVTQSSRYLVKRTGEKVFLECVQDMDHENMFWYRQDPGLGLRLIYFSYDVKMKEKGDIPEGYSVSREKKERFSLILESASTNQTSMYLCASSFLSGGEDEKLFFGSGTQLSVL.

The DNA of the CDR3 is TGCGCCAGCAGCCAAGATTCGGGCGGGCTAGCGGGTAGGGGCTACGAGCAGTACTTC. Translating gives CASSQDSGGLAGRGYEQYF. The genes are TRBV4-1 and TRBJ2-7, with 8 bases identical to TRBD2. J gave up 3 bases and V 0 bases, and 16 bases lay outside the gene matches. Germline values: CDR1 MGHRA, CDR2 YSYEKL. The CDR3 contains 19 residues.

J is TRBJ2-7 and V is TRBV30; TRBD1 agrees at 7 bases. V shed 7 bases, J shed 3 bases, and the junction held 6 bases outside the gene matches. This CDR3 spans 12 amino acids. CDR1 and CDR2 from the germline V gene are GTSNPN and SVGIG (reference sequence). CDR3 nucleotides: TGTGCCTCGGACCGGGACAGCTACGAGCAGTACTTC. Amino acid sequence: CASDRDSYEQYF.

The V gene is TRBV4-1, the J gene TRBJ2-1; either TRBD1 or TRBD2 may supply D (5 bases each). The germline CDR1 and CDR2 sequences are MGHRA and YSYEKL. This CDR3 spans 17 amino acids. Trimming took 0 bases from V and 5 from J, leaving 17 bases between them. The CDR3 DNA reads as TGCGCCAGCAGCCAAGATCCGGGGCAGGGTGGCAACAATGAGCAGTTCTTC. Protein product: CASSQDPGQGGNNEQFF.

This chain links TRBV28 with TRBJ2-3; 10 nucleotides align to TRBD2. This CDR3 comprises 17 residues. Germline lookup yields CDR1 MDHEN and CDR2 SYDVKM. V dropped 6 bases and J dropped 1; count of bases not matched to a gene: 10. CDR3 nucleotide sequence: TGTGCCAGCAGCCGTTTAACTAGCGGGACGGGCACAGATACGCAGTATTTT. Translation: CASSRLTSGTGTDTQYF.

CDR3 DNA: TGTGCCTGGAGCGCCGGGACAGGGCTTGGGGAGCTGTTTTTT. Its translation: CAWSAGTGLGELFF. The chain uses TRBV30 and TRBJ2-2; 9 bases align to TRBD1. Trimming took 3 bases from V and 8 from J; bases not matched to a gene: 7. The CDR3 has 14 residues. Germline V gene lookup returns CDR1 GTSNPN and CDR2 SVGIG (reference sequence).

CDR3 nucleotide sequence: TGCGCCAGCAGCTTTGGGACAGGGTATACAGATACGCAGTATTTT. Its protein is CASSFGTGYTDTQYF. This chain connects TRBV5-1 to TRBJ2-3; 9 nucleotides match TRBD1. V trimming: 2 bases; J trimming: 3 bases; junction bases outside the gene matches: 4. The CDR3 runs to 15 residues. Germline CDR1 and CDR2: SGHRS and YFSETQ.

The chain employs TRBV19 and TRBJ2-2; 8 bases fit TRBD2. CDR1 and CDR2 (germline): LNHDA, SQIVND (reference sequence). CDR3 length: 14 residues. With V trimmed by 4 bases and J by 10 bases, 8 bases remained unmatched. CDR3 amino acids: CASSRGLGLEELFF. DNA of the CDR3: TGTGCCAGTAGTAGGGGACTAGGGTTGGAGGAGCTGTTTTTT.

The V and J genes are TRBV28 and TRBJ1-5; D may be TRBD1 (5 bases). CDR3 length equals 17 residues. Germline V gives CDR1 MDHEN, CDR2 SYDVKM. With 4 bases removed from V and 0 bases from J, the gap between germline ends came to 16 bases. CDR3 protein: CASSSWEGPSSNQPQHF. DNA of the CDR3: TGTGCCAGCAGTTCGTGGGAGGGACCTTCTAGCAATCAGCCCCAGCATTTT.

V is TRBV3-1 and J is TRBJ1-2; D gene uncertain. The CDR3 has 14 residues. Trimming pared 5 bases from V and 0 bases from J, leaving 10 bases between. Germline CDR1 and CDR2: LGHDT and YNNKEL (reference sequence). CDR3 region: CASSSSTTNYGYTF. The CDR3 DNA reads as TGTGCCAGCAGCTCTTCGACAACTAACTATGGCTACACCTTC.

J is TRBJ1-1 and V is TRBV6-2 or TRBV6-3; D is undetermined. V gave up 2 bases and J gave up 5 bases, with 15 bases separating them. CDR1 MNHEY and CDR2 SVGEGT come from the germline V gene. The CDR3 spans 15 residues. For the CDR3, the DNA is TGTGCCAGCAGTTACGGGAGGGAGTACCCAACTGAAGCTTTCTTT. Translating gives CASSYGREYPTEAFF.

The V call is TRBV4-1, the J call TRBJ1-1, with D tentatively TRBD1 (5 bases). V lost 4 bases, J lost 1 base, and 16 bases lay in between. The length of the CDR3 is 16 residues. From germline, CDR1 is MGHRA and CDR2 YSYEKL. CDR3 DNA: TGCGCCAGCAGCCTACTTTTAGGACAACCGAACACTGAAGCTTTCTTT. Translated: CASSLLLGQPNTEAFF.

The V and J genes are TRBV3-1 and TRBJ2-7, with 8 bases identical to TRBD1. The trim removed 0 bases at V and 0 bases at J, leaving 4 bases unmatched. There are 16 residues in the CDR3. The germline V gene has CDR1 LGHDT and CDR2 YNNKEL (reference sequence). The CDR3 loop reads CASSQDEGTGSYEQYF. CDR3 DNA: TGTGCCAGCAGCCAAGATGAAGGGACAGGCTCCTACGAGCAGTACTTC.

This chain connects TRBV12-3 or TRBV12-4 to TRBJ2-7; D not resolved. The CDR3 extends over 17 amino acids. V was pared by 4 bases and J by 3 bases, with 22 bases between. The CDR3 DNA sequence: TGTGCCAGCAGTTCGCACCTCAACCTCCGGACCCTCTACGAGCAGTACTTC. This gives the protein CASSSHLNLRTLYEQYF.

The chain employs TRBV27 and TRBJ1-1; unclear D gene. The CDR3 length is 13 residues. Trimming removed 5 bases from V and 8 bases from J, with 15 bases in between. The germline V gene has CDR1 MNHEY and CDR2 SMNVEV (reference sequence). CDR3 coding DNA: TGTGCCAGCAGTCCCGGAACGAGTCCCGAAGCTTTCTTT. It encodes CASSPGTSPEAFF.

V is TRBV29-1 and J is TRBJ2-7, with D perhaps being TRBD1 or TRBD2 (5 bases each). Trimming took 6 bases from V and 0 from J, leaving 27 bases between them. CDR3 length: 18 amino acids. Germline V gene sequence: CDR1 SQVTM, CDR2 ANQGSEA. CDR3 amino acids: CSVVRRGTSTTVSYEQYF. The CDR3 DNA reads TGCAGCGTAGTTAGAAGAGGGACGTCCACTACAGTCTCCTACGAGCAGTACTTC.